The rows below give T cell receptor beta chains drawn from one sample of a study of T cell changes during pregnancy in multiple sclerosis. TCRdb's table, derived via immunoSEQ multiplex PCR, lists solely in-frame clones and lacks some. The repertoire holds 30,000 to 45,000 clones, with approximately 92% as singletons. Source material: PBMCs (not recorded whether the cells were cultured). The receptors shown here come from a female donor with multiple sclerosis, enrolled in a pregnancy study. Each CDR3 is given with its conserved first and last residue. D genes are given only for firm matches. Size values are once, few and many counts, or a class for expanded clones, and some rows have none.

TRBJ1-3 NA TRBV30 NA CAWSEQAISGNTIYF TGTGCCTGGAGTGAGCAGGCTATCTCTGGAAACACCATATATTTT
TRBJ2-2 TRBD1 TRBV7-6 NA CASSLAGQGATGELFF TGTGCCAGCAGCTTAGCGGGACAGGGGGCCACCGGGGAGCTGTTTTTT
TRBJ2-1 NA TRBV6-6 NA CASSLRGSSYNEQFF TGTGCCAGCAGTCTACGGGGAAGCTCCTACAATGAGCAGTTCTTC
TRBJ2-7 TRBD1 TRBV5-1 NA CASSSGTGRYEQYF TGCGCCAGCAGTTCCGGGACAGGGCGCTACGAGCAGTACTTC
TRBJ1-2 TRBD1 TRBV11-2 NA CASSRGQAYGYTF TGTGCCAGCAGCCGGGGACAGGCCTATGGCTACACCTTC
TRBJ2-7 NA TRBV27 NA CASSREGPSYEQYF TGTGCCAGCAGCCGGGAAGGCCCATCCTACGAGCAGTACTTC
TRBJ2-3 TRBD2 TRBV19 NA CASSNARTSGTDTQYF TGTGCCAGTAGTAACGCAAGGACTAGCGGGACAGATACGCAGTATTTT
TRBJ1-5 NA TRBV4-1 NA CASSLSADPGSNQPQHF TGCGCCAGCAGCCTTAGTGCCGACCCTGGAAGCAATCAGCCCCAGCATTTT
TRBJ2-7 TRBD1 TRBV5-6 NA CASTMGQGREQYF TGTGCCAGCACCATGGGACAGGGCCGCGAGCAGTACTTC
TRBJ2-7 TRBD2 TRBV4-1 once CASSPSRGEASYEQYF TGCGCCAGCAGCCCCTCGCGGGGGGAGGCCTCCTACGAGCAGTACTTC
TRBJ1-2 TRBD1 TRBV5-5 NA CASSLAPERQGLRGYTF TGTGCCAGCAGCTTGGCCCCAGAGCGACAGGGTCTGCGGGGCTACACCTTC
TRBJ1-2 NA TRBV4-3 NA CASSQDHQGQAGYTF TGCGCCAGCAGCCAAGATCACCAGGGGCAGGCTGGCTACACCTTC
TRBJ2-7 NA TRBV5-3 NA CARSLVGLISYEQYF TGTGCCAGAAGCTTGGTCGGACTGATATCCTACGAGCAGTACTTC
TRBJ2-1 TRBD1 TRBV7-9 NA CASSQQGAKTFF TGTGCCAGCAGCCAACAGGGGGCGAAGACGTTCTTC
TRBJ2-3 TRBD2 TRBV27 NA CASSLGRVEAGGPTDTQYF TGTGCCAGCAGTTTAGGCAGGGTCGAAGCGGGAGGGCCAACAGATACGCAGTATTTT
TRBJ2-5 TRBD1 TRBV15 NA CATSRVGDRGQETQYF TGTGCCACCAGCAGAGTGGGAGACAGGGGGCAAGAGACCCAGTACTTC
TRBJ2-2 TRBD2 TRBV6-5 NA CASSYVSGITGELFF TGTGCCAGCAGTTATGTTAGCGGGATTACCGGGGAGCTGTTTTTT
TRBJ1-5 TRBD1 TRBV5-1 NA CASSSGTGSNQPQHF TGCGCCAGCAGCTCGGGGACAGGTAGCAATCAGCCCCAGCATTTT
TRBJ2-7 NA TRBV15 once CATSPGFGYEQYF TGTGCCACCTCCCCAGGATTTGGATACGAGCAGTACTTC
TRBJ2-1 TRBD2 TRBV28 NA CASSYSLAGVRVPGNEQFF TGTGCCAGCTCGTACAGCCTAGCGGGAGTCAGGGTTCCTGGGAATGAGCAGTTCTTC
TRBJ2-6 NA TRBV7-8 NA CASSLFGASISGANVLTF TGTGCCAGCAGCTTATTTGGGGCCTCCATCTCTGGGGCCAACGTCCTGACTTTC
TRBJ2-7 TRBD2 TRBV4-2 NA CASSQERGLAGSYEQYF TGTGCCAGCAGCCAAGAAAGGGGACTAGCGGGATCCTACGAGCAGTACTTC
TRBJ2-1 NA TRBV14 NA CASSQTGGSYNEQFF TGTGCCAGCAGCCAGACCGGGGGCTCCTACAATGAGCAGTTCTTC
TRBJ2-5 NA TRBV5-6 NA CASSPLAAWETQYF TGTGCCAGCAGCCCGTTAGCGGCCTGGGAGACCCAGTACTTC
TRBJ2-1 NA TRBV30 NA CAWSAAYNEQFF TGTGCCTGGAGTGCGGCCTACAATGAGCAGTTCTTC
TRBJ1-5 NA TRBV5-1 NA CASSLGVDQPQHF TGCGCCAGCAGCCTGGGCGTTGATCAGCCCCAGCATTTT
TRBJ2-7 TRBD2 TRBV19 NA CASSTSGRKQGEQYF TGTGCCAGTAGTACTAGCGGGAGGAAGCAAGGCGAGCAGTACTTC
TRBJ2-3 TRBD1 TRBV19 NA CASSPGTAPTDTQYF TGTGCCAGTAGTCCAGGGACAGCACCCACAGATACGCAGTATTTT
TRBJ2-6 NA TRBV18 NA CASSPDSLGGANVLTF TGTGCCAGCTCACCGGACAGTCTAGGTGGGGCCAACGTCCTGACTTTC
TRBJ2-2 NA TRBV28 NA CASSLVGSGGELFF TGTGCCAGCAGTTTGGTGGGTTCTGGCGGGGAGCTGTTTTTT
TRBJ1-2 NA TRBV19 NA CASSIDLEGAGYTF TGTGCCAGTAGTATAGATCTGGAAGGGGCTGGCTACACCTTC
TRBJ2-7 TRBD1 TRBV19 NA CASSVDRGYEQYF TGTGCCAGTAGTGTGGACAGGGGATACGAGCAGTACTTC
TRBJ2-7 TRBD2 TRBV18 NA CASSTGGNNYEQYF TGTGCCAGCTCGACGGGGGGAAACAACTACGAGCAGTACTTC
TRBJ1-3 TRBD1 TRBV7-2 NA CASSLVTGGSSGNTIYF TGTGCCAGCAGCTTAGTAACAGGGGGCTCCTCTGGAAACACCATATATTTT
TRBJ1-1 NA TRBV5-1 NA CASTPTQGWNTEAFF TGCGCCAGCACCCCCACCCAGGGGTGGAACACTGAAGCTTTCTTT
TRBJ1-2 NA TRBV29-1 NA CSVEELSPNYGYTF TGCAGCGTTGAAGAACTGAGCCCTAACTATGGCTACACCTTC
TRBJ2-6 NA TRBV6-4 NA CASSKCSSRQSRANVLTF TGTGCCAGCAGTAAATGCAGCTCACGACAAAGTCGGGCCAACGTCCTGACTTTC
TRBJ2-7 TRBD2 TRBV28 NA CASSSPGLATYEQYF TGTGCCAGCAGTTCACCGGGACTAGCGACTTACGAGCAGTACTTC
TRBJ2-3 TRBD2 TRBV12-5 NA CASGLGTSGIPQYF TGTGCTAGTGGTTTGGGGACTAGCGGAATCCCGCAGTATTTT
TRBJ1-3 NA TRBV5-1 NA CASSYYGPGNTIYF TGCGCCAGCAGTTATTACGGGCCCGGAAACACCATATATTTT
TRBJ2-1 NA TRBV18 once CASSSPIWDVNYNEQFF TGTGCCAGCTCATCCCCCATCTGGGACGTAAACTACAATGAGCAGTTCTTC
TRBJ2-2 TRBD2 TRBV30 NA CAWSVRSGSTGELFF TGTGCCTGGAGTGTGAGGAGCGGGAGCACCGGGGAGCTGTTTTTT
TRBJ2-6 TRBD2 TRBV11-2 once CASSLEAGGLFSGANVLTF TGTGCCAGCAGCTTAGAGGCGGGAGGTCTCTTCTCTGGGGCCAACGTCCTGACTTTC
TRBJ1-1 TRBD1 TRBV30 NA CAWSVLSGGTEAFF TGTGCCTGGAGTGTACTTTCAGGGGGCACTGAAGCTTTCTTT
TRBJ2-3 TRBD2 TRBV28 NA CASSLGGVTTDTQYF TGTGCCAGCAGTTTAGGGGGGGTTACCACAGATACGCAGTATTTT
TRBJ2-7 NA TRBV7-9 NA CASSPGRSTYEQYF TGTGCCAGCAGCCCCGGCAGAAGCACCTACGAGCAGTACTTC
TRBJ2-7 NA TRBV19 NA CASSRILEEGSYEQYF TGTGCCAGTAGCCGAATATTGGAGGAGGGATCCTACGAGCAGTACTTC
TRBJ2-7 TRBD1 TRBV19 NA CASSIPGGSPFYEQYF TGTGCCAGTAGTATCCCAGGGGGCAGCCCTTTCTACGAGCAGTACTTC
TRBJ2-5 TRBD2 TRBV9 NA CASSVAGGGGPQETQYF TGTGCCAGCAGCGTAGCGGGCGGCGGGGGACCTCAAGAGACCCAGTACTTC
TRBJ2-6 NA TRBV28 NA CASSSPWRSSSGANVLTF TGTGCCAGCAGCTCCCCGTGGCGGAGTAGCTCTGGGGCCAACGTCCTGACTTTC
TRBJ1-4 TRBD1 TRBV28 NA CASSSWYRGVEKLFF TGTGCCAGCAGCTCTTGGTACAGGGGTGTTGAAAAACTGTTTTTT
TRBJ1-3 NA TRBV19 NA CASKVPTSNTIYF TGTGCCTCCAAGGTCCCGACCAGTAACACCATATATTTT
TRBJ1-4 TRBD1 TRBV6-5 NA CASSYSPTGDEKLFF TGTGCCAGCAGTTACTCGCCTACAGGGGACGAAAAACTGTTTTTT
TRBJ1-4 TRBD1 TRBV29-1 NA CSERGRLNEKLFF TGCAGCGAGAGGGGGCGGCTGAATGAAAAACTGTTTTTT
TRBJ2-5 NA TRBV5-1 NA CASSPGETQYF TGCGCCAGCAGTCCCGGGGAGACCCAGTACTTC
TRBJ2-1 NA TRBV11-1 NA CASSLGGALYNEQFF TGTGCCAGCAGCTTAGGTGGGGCCCTCTACAATGAGCAGTTCTTC